This is a list of T cell receptor beta chains from one sample in a study of neurological immune-mediated disorders. MiXCR, run by TCRdb on the 5' RACE reads, gives a single entry per CDR3 protein. The sample consists of 93,000 or so distinct CDR3 sequences, about 10% of them appearing once. Sequenced sample: PBMCs. The receptors come from a female donor with HTLV-1-associated myelopathy (HAM/TSP). The CDR3 runs from the conserved cysteine through the conserved F or W.

j_gene: TRBJ2-3; v_gene: TRBV12-3/TRBV12-4; CDR3aa: CASSPPVNRVAIRTQYF
j_gene: TRBJ1-2; v_gene: TRBV10-3; CDR3aa: CAINRDEMTNNYGYTF
j_gene: TRBJ2-2; v_gene: TRBV7-2; CDR3aa: CASSRLAGNTGELFF
j_gene: TRBJ1-5; v_gene: TRBV2; CDR3aa: CASSDYRVRQPQHF
j_gene: TRBJ2-1; v_gene: TRBV20-1; CDR3aa: CSAATGGRGNNEQFF
j_gene: TRBJ1-1; v_gene: TRBV7-9; CDR3aa: CASNIGQGNTEAFF
j_gene: TRBJ2-3; v_gene: TRBV11-2; CDR3aa: CASSLFGGTDTQYF
j_gene: TRBJ1-6; v_gene: TRBV12-3/TRBV12-4; CDR3aa: CASRGGESSYNSPLHF
j_gene: TRBJ2-7; v_gene: TRBV6-1; CDR3aa: CASSEHRGSSYEQYF
j_gene: TRBJ2-5; v_gene: TRBV27; CDR3aa: CASQKYPAGGLETQYF
j_gene: TRBJ2-3; v_gene: TRBV5-1; CDR3aa: CASSPGGLPYLTDTQYF
j_gene: TRBJ2-7; v_gene: TRBV28; CDR3aa: CASSFGGRTYEQYF
j_gene: TRBJ1-5; v_gene: TRBV20-1; CDR3aa: CSARQFRGGDQPQHF
j_gene: TRBJ2-1; v_gene: TRBV28; CDR3aa: CASSFPRGNEQFF
j_gene: TRBJ2-2; v_gene: TRBV5-1; CDR3aa: CASSLGQKTGELFF
j_gene: TRBJ1-3; v_gene: TRBV5-1; CDR3aa: CASSLVPPQGAGNTIYF
j_gene: TRBJ2-3; v_gene: TRBV20-1; CDR3aa: CSARPGTSSPDTQYF
j_gene: TRBJ1-3; v_gene: TRBV20-1; CDR3aa: CSASIVGAPSGNTIYF
j_gene: TRBJ2-3; v_gene: TRBV15; CDR3aa: CATSKGGPGTDTQYF
j_gene: TRBJ1-1; v_gene: TRBV4-1; CDR3aa: CASSLLQGGDTEAFF
j_gene: TRBJ2-2; v_gene: TRBV4-1; CDR3aa: CASSQDRGGRAGELFF
j_gene: TRBJ2-5; v_gene: TRBV7-2; CDR3aa: CASSLVRIHGETQYF
j_gene: TRBJ2-2; v_gene: TRBV7-2; CDR3aa: CASSLRAGMNTGELFF
j_gene: TRBJ2-7; v_gene: TRBV7-9; CDR3aa: CASSRGSVTLYEQYF
j_gene: TRBJ2-7; v_gene: TRBV5-6; CDR3aa: CASSRLEGAGQYF
j_gene: TRBJ2-7; v_gene: TRBV7-9; CDR3aa: CASSSGVEQYF
j_gene: TRBJ2-1; v_gene: TRBV5-1; CDR3aa: CASSLDSGATYNEQFF
j_gene: TRBJ2-5; v_gene: TRBV5-1; CDR3aa: CASSLSRGDQETQYF
j_gene: TRBJ2-7; v_gene: TRBV20-1; CDR3aa: CSASPVDRPQTHPLYVEQYF
j_gene: TRBJ2-2; v_gene: TRBV12-3/TRBV12-4; CDR3aa: CASSSGQGSTGELFF
j_gene: TRBJ2-4; v_gene: TRBV28; CDR3aa: CASRKQGTKNIQYF
j_gene: TRBJ2-7; v_gene: TRBV7-9; CDR3aa: CASSPMGVPEQYF
j_gene: TRBJ1-2; v_gene: TRBV5-1; CDR3aa: CASSLTGDTIYGYTF
j_gene: TRBJ2-1; v_gene: TRBV5-1; CDR3aa: CASSLDSREFF
j_gene: TRBJ1-1; v_gene: TRBV7-6; CDR3aa: CVQGGTTEAFF
j_gene: TRBJ2-7; v_gene: TRBV28; CDR3aa: CASSFQGARYF
j_gene: TRBJ2-5; v_gene: TRBV25-1; CDR3aa: CASSRAAGLGETQYF
j_gene: TRBJ2-4; v_gene: TRBV28; CDR3aa: CASSLFFGHKNIQYF
j_gene: TRBJ1-3; v_gene: TRBV6-6; CDR3aa: CASSTNRGGNTIYF
j_gene: TRBJ2-2; v_gene: TRBV5-1; CDR3aa: CASSLSGTQNTGELFF
j_gene: TRBJ2-1; v_gene: TRBV20-1; CDR3aa: CSASLAGVSNEQFF
j_gene: TRBJ1-1; v_gene: TRBV20-1; CDR3aa: CSVRTGGNTEAFF
j_gene: TRBJ2-7; v_gene: TRBV10-3; CDR3aa: CAAGTQLYEQYF
j_gene: TRBJ2-3; v_gene: TRBV20-1; CDR3aa: CSARVKGDLGTDTQYF
j_gene: TRBJ1-2; v_gene: TRBV5-1; CDR3aa: CASSLDRGPYGYTF
j_gene: TRBJ2-1; v_gene: TRBV3-1; CDR3aa: CASSPGLVENEQFF
j_gene: TRBJ2-7; v_gene: TRBV20-1; CDR3aa: CSARGWYEQYF
j_gene: TRBJ1-1; v_gene: TRBV5-6; CDR3aa: CASSLLTVVNTEAFF
j_gene: TRBJ1-1; v_gene: TRBV12-3/TRBV12-4; CDR3aa: CASSLGGTTEAFF
j_gene: TRBJ1-5; v_gene: TRBV12-3/TRBV12-4; CDR3aa: CASSYQSNHPQHF
j_gene: TRBJ2-7; v_gene: TRBV11-2; CDR3aa: CASSLPGHEQYF
j_gene: TRBJ2-6; v_gene: TRBV7-9; CDR3aa: CASSLESRAGANVLTF
j_gene: TRBJ2-5; v_gene: TRBV20-1; CDR3aa: CSAHSRGSAGGETQYF
j_gene: TRBJ2-1; v_gene: TRBV2; CDR3aa: CASSGSPSYNEQFF
j_gene: TRBJ1-1; v_gene: TRBV6-6; CDR3aa: CASRGILEAFF